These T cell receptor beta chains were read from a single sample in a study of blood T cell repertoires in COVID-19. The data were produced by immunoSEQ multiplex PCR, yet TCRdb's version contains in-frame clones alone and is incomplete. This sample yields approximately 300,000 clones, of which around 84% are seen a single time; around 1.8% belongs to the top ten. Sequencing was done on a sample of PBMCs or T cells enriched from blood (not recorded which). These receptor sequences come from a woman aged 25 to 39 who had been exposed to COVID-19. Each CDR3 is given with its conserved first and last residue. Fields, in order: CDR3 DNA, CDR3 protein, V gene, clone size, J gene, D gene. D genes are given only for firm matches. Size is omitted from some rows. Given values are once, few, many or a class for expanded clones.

TGTGCCACTGTGGGACAGAGAGGAAACACCATATATTTT CATVGQRGNTIYF TRBV6-5 NA TRBJ1-3 TRBD1
TGTGCCTGGAGTGGAGGCCTGATTGCTGGAAACACCATATATTTT CAWSGGLIAGNTIYF TRBV30 NA TRBJ1-3 NA
TGTGCCAGCAGCGTAGTAGCGGGACTAGCTGCCTACAATGAGCAGTTCTTC CASSVVAGLAAYNEQFF TRBV9 many TRBJ2-1 TRBD2
TGCGCCAGCAGCTTGCGGGAGGGAGATACGCAGTATTTT CASSLREGDTQYF TRBV5-1 NA TRBJ2-3 TRBD2
TGTGCCAGCAGCTTAGATCAACGGGTCTATGGCTACACCTTC CASSLDQRVYGYTF TRBV11-2 NA TRBJ1-2 NA
TGTGCCAGCAGTGAAGCTGGGGTCTACAGGGGGAGTTATGGCTACACCTTC CASSEAGVYRGSYGYTF TRBV2 NA TRBJ1-2 TRBD1
TGTGCCAGCAGCTACAGGTCTGAGACTGAAGCTTTCTTT CASSYRSETEAFF TRBV13 NA TRBJ1-1 NA
TGCGCCAGCAGCCAAGATCTTACAGCGGGGGGCTCCAACCAGCAGTACTTC CASSQDLTAGGSNQQYF TRBV4-3 NA TRBJ2-7 TRBD2
TGCGCCAGCAGCCAAGATCTGGGGGGGGTTTACGAGCAGTACTTC CASSQDLGGVYEQYF TRBV4-1 NA TRBJ2-7 TRBD2
TGTGCCAGCAGTCCGAGGGTAGTGGAAGGTTCACCCCTCCACTTT CASSPRVVEGSPLHF TRBV6-1 NA TRBJ1-6 NA
TGTGCCAGCAGCCCCAGGACAACCAAGACAGATACGCAGTATTTT CASSPRTTKTDTQYF TRBV28 NA TRBJ2-3 NA
TGTGCCGTCTCTTCTGCGGGGCGCTCCTACAATGAGCAGTTCTTC CAVSSAGRSYNEQFF TRBV11-2 once TRBJ2-1 NA
TGTGCCAGCAGCCAAGGGAAGGGGCTTAATGAAAAACTGTTTTTT CASSQGKGLNEKLFF TRBV3-1/TRBV3-2 NA TRBJ1-4 NA
TGTGCCAGCACCCCGGACGGGGATCAGCCCCAGCATTTT CASTPDGDQPQHF TRBV6-5 NA TRBJ1-5 NA
TGTGCCACCAGCCAGGACAGGGTCGATCAGCCCCAGCATTTT CATSQDRVDQPQHF TRBV24-1 NA TRBJ1-5 TRBD1
TGTGCCAGCAGTAAAGGTACCGTGGGAGCTAACTATGGCTACACCTTC CASSKGTVGANYGYTF TRBV6-2/TRBV6-3 NA TRBJ1-2 NA
TGTGCCAGCAGTTACGGAGCGGTCCCGGGGGAGACCCAGTACTTC CASSYGAVPGETQYF TRBV6-2/TRBV6-3 NA TRBJ2-5 NA
TGCGCCAGCAGCCGAAATACCAGGGTGGAGGGACAGCCCCAGCATTTT CASSRNTRVEGQPQHF TRBV4-1 few TRBJ1-5 NA
TGTGCCAGCAGTCTCGGACAGGGAGCATGGCAGCCCCAGCATTTT CASSLGQGAWQPQHF TRBV6-5 NA TRBJ1-5 TRBD1
TGTGCCAGCAGCTCCGGGACTAGCGGGTCCCTCAATGAGCAGTTCTTC CASSSGTSGSLNEQFF TRBV11-1 NA TRBJ2-1 TRBD2
TGTGCCACCAGCAGAGATCGGATGGGGGTTGGGGGCTATGAAAAACTGTTTTTT CATSRDRMGVGGYEKLFF TRBV15 NA TRBJ1-4 NA
TGTGCCAGCAGAGACAGCAGTCAAGGGAAAGAGACCCAGTACTTC CASRDSSQGKETQYF TRBV28 NA TRBJ2-5 NA
TGCGCCAGCAGCCAAACGCGAAACTATGGCTACACCTTC CASSQTRNYGYTF TRBV4-3 NA TRBJ1-2 NA
TGTGCCATCAGTGAGTCTCACAGACGGAACACTGAAGCTTTCTTT CAISESHRRNTEAFF TRBV10-3 NA TRBJ1-1 NA
TGTGCCAGCAGTTTAGGTAACAGCCTTACCTACAATGAGCAGTTCTTC CASSLGNSLTYNEQFF TRBV27 NA TRBJ2-1 NA
TGCGCCAGCAGCCAATTGGACAGGGAGAGCCATGGCTACACCTTC CASSQLDRESHGYTF TRBV4-1 NA TRBJ1-2 TRBD1
TGTGCCAGCAGTTTAAACAGCGGATCCTACAATGAGCAGTTCTTC CASSLNSGSYNEQFF TRBV27 few TRBJ2-1 NA
TGTGCCAGCAGCTTAGCGCTCGGGGGGGCTAGCCACTATGGCTACACCTTC CASSLALGGASHYGYTF TRBV7-2 NA TRBJ1-2 NA
TGTGCCAGCATCTATACTGGGGGGGCCCGCGAGCAGTACTTC CASIYTGGAREQYF TRBV28 NA TRBJ2-7 NA
TGTGCCAGCAGCTTAGGCGGCGGAGGGCTTAATGAGCAGTTCTTC CASSLGGGGLNEQFF TRBV7-9 once TRBJ2-1 NA
TGTGCCAGCAGCTTAGCGGGACAGGGAACCAATGAGCAGTTCTTC CASSLAGQGTNEQFF TRBV11-2 NA TRBJ2-1 TRBD1
TGTGCCAGTAGTGTGACAGGGCTGAGCAATCAGCCCCAGCATTTT CASSVTGLSNQPQHF TRBV19 few TRBJ1-5 TRBD1
TGTGCCAGCAGTCCCCAGGAACCCTACGAGCAGTACTTC CASSPQEPYEQYF TRBV6-5 NA TRBJ2-7 NA
TGTGCCAGCAGCCTATCGGGTGCCGCGACTCAGAGCTCCTACGAGCAGTACTTC CASSLSGAATQSSYEQYF TRBV7-6 NA TRBJ2-7 NA
TGTGCCAGCAGCCCCCGACTTGATACGCAGTATTTT CASSPRLDTQYF TRBV7-2 once TRBJ2-3 NA
TGTGCCAGCAGCCTTGGATTGCGGCACACCGGGGAGCTGTTTTTT CASSLGLRHTGELFF TRBV3-1/TRBV3-2 NA TRBJ2-2 NA
TGCGCCAGCAGCCAAGGTAGCGGTTACGAGCAGTACTTC CASSQGSGYEQYF TRBV4-3 NA TRBJ2-7 NA
TGTGCTAGTGGTTTGGCAGGGGGCAGGCACACTGAAGCTTTCTTT CASGLAGGRHTEAFF TRBV12-5 once TRBJ1-1 TRBD1
TGTGCCAGTAGTATAGATAGGTTGGGGCCCTATGGCTACACCTTC CASSIDRLGPYGYTF TRBV19 NA TRBJ1-2 NA
TGTGCCAGCAGCTTAGATCGGCTGACTTTCTCCTACGAGCAGTACTTC CASSLDRLTFSYEQYF TRBV11-2 NA TRBJ2-7 NA
TGTGCCAGCAGCCAGGAGGCGAGTTCATGGAGAGATACGCAGTATTTT CASSQEASSWRDTQYF TRBV3-1/TRBV3-2 once TRBJ2-3 NA
TGTGCCAGCAGTTTGACAGGGCCTACCTACGAGCAGTACTTC CASSLTGPTYEQYF TRBV28 NA TRBJ2-7 TRBD1
TGTGCCAGCAGCCAAGCGGGACTAGCAGACAATGAGCAGTTCTTC CASSQAGLADNEQFF TRBV7-3 NA TRBJ2-1 TRBD2
TGTGCCAGCAGCTCGCCCGGCAGGGTCGAGCAGTACTTC CASSSPGRVEQYF TRBV7-9 NA TRBJ2-7 NA
TGTGCCAGCAGCCAGTGGGCAGATGAAGCTTTCTTT CASSQWADEAFF TRBV11-2 NA TRBJ1-1 NA
TGTGCCAGCAGTGAGACCCGGGACACCGGGGAGCTGTTTTTT CASSETRDTGELFF TRBV2 once TRBJ2-2 NA
TGTGCCCCAATTAAGGACAGGGAAAGGACTAATGAAAAACTGTTTTTT CAPIKDRERTNEKLFF TRBV19 NA TRBJ1-4 TRBD1
TGCGCCAGCAGCTCGACAGGGGGGACCACTGAAGCTTTCTTT CASSSTGGTTEAFF TRBV5-1 NA TRBJ1-1 TRBD1
TGCGCCAGCAGTTACCCGGGACAGGCCTACAATGAGCAGTTCTTC CASSYPGQAYNEQFF TRBV5-1 NA TRBJ2-1 TRBD1
TGTGCCAGCAGTTCAGCCGACACAGGGATGTCGACCTATGGCTACACCTTC CASSSADTGMSTYGYTF TRBV28 NA TRBJ1-2 NA
TGTGCCAGTAGTATCACAGGGGGCCCTCAGCCCCAGCATTTT CASSITGGPQPQHF TRBV19 NA TRBJ1-5 TRBD1
TGTGCCAGCAGTTTATCGAGGATGCTCGGTAGCACAGATACGCAGTATTTT CASSLSRMLGSTDTQYF TRBV27 once TRBJ2-3 NA
TGTGCCAGCAGTTTTTCATCGAACACTGAAGCTTTCTTT CASSFSSNTEAFF TRBV27 once TRBJ1-1 NA